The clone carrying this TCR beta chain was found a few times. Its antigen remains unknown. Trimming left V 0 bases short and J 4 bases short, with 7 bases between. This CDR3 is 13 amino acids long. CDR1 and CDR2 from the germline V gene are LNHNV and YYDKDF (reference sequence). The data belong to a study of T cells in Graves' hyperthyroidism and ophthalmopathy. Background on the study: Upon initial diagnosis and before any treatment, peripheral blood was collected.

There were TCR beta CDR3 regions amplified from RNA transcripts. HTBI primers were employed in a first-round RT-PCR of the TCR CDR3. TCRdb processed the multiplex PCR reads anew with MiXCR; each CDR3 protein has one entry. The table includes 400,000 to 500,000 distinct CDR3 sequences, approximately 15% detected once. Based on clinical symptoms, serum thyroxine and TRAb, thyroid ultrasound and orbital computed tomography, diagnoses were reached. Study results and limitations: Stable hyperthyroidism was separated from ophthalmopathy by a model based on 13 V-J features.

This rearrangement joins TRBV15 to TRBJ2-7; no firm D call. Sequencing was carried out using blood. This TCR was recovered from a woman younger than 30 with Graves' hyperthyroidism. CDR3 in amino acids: CATSRDREYEQYF. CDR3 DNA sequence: TGTGCCACCAGCAGAGATAGGGAATACGAGCAGTACTTC.